The present entry profiles one T cell receptor (beta chain) with its context. The CDR3 runs 16 residues. Trimming took 6 bases from V and 3 from J; bases not matched to a gene: 9. Looked up from germline, CDR1 is LNHDA and CDR2 is SQIVND (reference sequence). The data stem from a study of blood T cell repertoires in COVID-19. Study at large: COVID-19 samples collected from the United States, Italy and Spain covered acute and convalescent phases.

Per the original data handling: Reference gene primers were amplified, and this amplification served to estimate nucleated cell counts. Generated by immunoSEQ multiplex PCR, the TCRdb table keeps only in-frame clones and is missing some. Clone size and the V and J calls come from that table; the DNA yielded D and trimming. Here the sample spans approximately 150,000 clones, approximately 84% being singletons. The J gene is TRBJ2-1, the V gene TRBV19, with 9 bases fitting TRBD1. The sample comprised peripheral blood. The receptor was isolated from a man between 65 and 85 years old with active or convalescent COVID-19. CDR3 loop: CASRNPTGGSYNEQFF. CDR3 sequence (DNA): TGTGCCAGTAGGAACCCGACAGGGGGGAGCTACAATGAGCAGTTCTTC.